A selection of T cell receptor beta chains follows, all from one sample in a study of blood T cells in healthy people across ages. TCRdb recomputed calls from the 5' RACE reads with MiXCR, one row per CDR3 protein. Among roughly 1,300,000 distinct CDR3 sequences listed, 59% were seen once. Sequenced: blood. All receptors come from a man aged 18-30 years in good health. Each CDR3 is given with its conserved first and last residue. Fields, in order: CDR3 protein, CDR3 DNA, J gene, clone size, V gene, D gene. A D gene is named only where the DNA matches it firmly. Clone size is not always given. Where it is, it says once, few, many or a class for expanded clones.

CDR3 protein: CASSEAETLNYGYTF
CDR3 DNA: TGTGCCAGCAGTGAAGCGGAGACACTGAACTATGGCTACACCTTC
J gene: TRBJ1-2
clone size: .
V gene: TRBV2
D gene: .

CDR3 protein: CASSNPGQVKPDPYEQYF
CDR3 DNA: TGTGCCAGCAGCAACCCGGGACAGGTCAAGCCGGACCCCTACGAGCAGTACTTC
J gene: TRBJ2-7
clone size: .
V gene: TRBV21-1
D gene: .

CDR3 protein: CATGPGLPYEQYF
CDR3 DNA: TGTGCCACCGGGCCCGGCCTTCCCTACGAGCAGTACTTC
J gene: TRBJ2-7
clone size: .
V gene: TRBV10-3
D gene: .

CDR3 protein: CSARPRAAGYGYTF
CDR3 DNA: TGCAGTGCTCGCCCTAGGGCTGCGGGCTATGGCTACACCTTC
J gene: TRBJ1-2
clone size: few
V gene: TRBV20-1
D gene: .

CDR3 protein: CASSLAGTAETQYF
CDR3 DNA: TGTGCCAGCAGCTTAGCAGGAACCGCAGAGACCCAGTACTTC
J gene: TRBJ2-5
clone size: few
V gene: TRBV7-2
D gene: .

CDR3 protein: CASSLEGSKITTQYF
CDR3 DNA: TGCGCCAGCAGCTTGGAGGGGTCCAAAATAACAACGCAGTATTTT
J gene: TRBJ2-3
clone size: .
V gene: TRBV5-1
D gene: .

CDR3 protein: CASSLVAAGGPYEQYF
CDR3 DNA: TGTGCCAGCAGCTTAGTTGCAGCGGGAGGGCCCTACGAGCAGTACTTC
J gene: TRBJ2-7
clone size: .
V gene: TRBV7-9
D gene: TRBD2

CDR3 protein: CSVELRGGADTQYF
CDR3 DNA: TGCAGCGTTGAACTTCGGGGGGGGGCAGATACGCAGTATTTT
J gene: TRBJ2-3
clone size: once
V gene: TRBV29-1
D gene: TRBD2

CDR3 protein: CASSLVRPDITYNEQFF
CDR3 DNA: TGTGCCAGCAGCTTAGTTCGACCGGACATAACCTACAATGAGCAGTTCTTC
J gene: TRBJ2-1
clone size: .
V gene: TRBV7-9
D gene: .

CDR3 protein: CASSDYAGVPDTQYF
CDR3 DNA: TGTGCCAGCAGTGACTATGCGGGAGTACCAGATACGCAGTATTTT
J gene: TRBJ2-3
clone size: .
V gene: TRBV6-1
D gene: TRBD2

CDR3 protein: CATSRGVDKSTF
CDR3 DNA: TGTGCCACCAGCAGAGGCGTTGACAAAAGCACCTTC
J gene: TRBJ1-2
clone size: .
V gene: TRBV15
D gene: .

CDR3 protein: CASSKRLADVKDTQYF
CDR3 DNA: TGTGCCAGCAGTAAACGACTAGCGGATGTCAAAGATACGCAGTATTTT
J gene: TRBJ2-3
clone size: few
V gene: TRBV12-3/TRBV12-4
D gene: TRBD2

CDR3 protein: CASSQDPGNRDTQYF
CDR3 DNA: TGCGCCAGCAGCCAAGATCCGGGGAATAGAGATACGCAGTATTTT
J gene: TRBJ2-3
clone size: .
V gene: TRBV4-1
D gene: .

CDR3 protein: CASSATGDTYEQYF
CDR3 DNA: TGTGCCAGCAGCGCGACAGGGGACACTTACGAGCAGTACTTC
J gene: TRBJ2-7
clone size: few
V gene: TRBV7-9
D gene: TRBD1

CDR3 protein: CASQNRRQGARYEQYF
CDR3 DNA: TGTGCCAGCCAAAACCGCCGACAGGGAGCCCGCTACGAGCAGTACTTC
J gene: TRBJ2-7
clone size: .
V gene: TRBV12-3/TRBV12-4
D gene: TRBD1

CDR3 protein: CASRTGLDNEQFF
CDR3 DNA: TGTGCCAGCAGAACGGGGCTAGACAATGAGCAGTTCTTC
J gene: TRBJ2-1
clone size: .
V gene: TRBV7-6
D gene: .

CDR3 protein: CASSLLRGASTDTQYF
CDR3 DNA: TGTGCCAGCAGCCTACTCCGGGGGGCGAGCACAGATACGCAGTATTTT
J gene: TRBJ2-3
clone size: .
V gene: TRBV14
D gene: .

CDR3 protein: CSARVGEQYF
CDR3 DNA: TGCAGTGCTAGGGTGGGCGAGCAGTACTTC
J gene: TRBJ2-7
clone size: .
V gene: TRBV20-1
D gene: .

CDR3 protein: CASSRAAGIETQYF
CDR3 DNA: TGTGCCAGCAGCCGAGCGGCAGGGATAGAGACCCAGTACTTC
J gene: TRBJ2-5
clone size: .
V gene: TRBV6-5
D gene: .

CDR3 protein: CASSLGTAYTGELFF
CDR3 DNA: TGTGCCAGCAGCCTCGGGACAGCCTACACCGGGGAGCTGTTTTTT
J gene: TRBJ2-2
clone size: .
V gene: TRBV6-5
D gene: TRBD1

CDR3 protein: CASGVMDEFYEQYF
CDR3 DNA: TGTGCCAGCGGGGTAATGGACGAATTCTACGAGCAGTACTTC
J gene: TRBJ2-7
clone size: .
V gene: TRBV7-6
D gene: .

CDR3 protein: CSVEKGQGANYGYTF
CDR3 DNA: TGCAGCGTTGAGAAGGGACAGGGCGCGAACTATGGCTACACCTTC
J gene: TRBJ1-2
clone size: .
V gene: TRBV29-1
D gene: TRBD1

CDR3 protein: CASNVGDEQFF
CDR3 DNA: TGTGCCAGTAACGTGGGGGATGAGCAGTTCTTC
J gene: TRBJ2-1
clone size: .
V gene: TRBV19
D gene: .

CDR3 protein: CARSLQGWEQYF
CDR3 DNA: TGTGCCCGCAGCCTACAGGGCTGGGAGCAGTACTTC
J gene: TRBJ2-7
clone size: .
V gene: TRBV7-8
D gene: .

CDR3 protein: CASSYWGEKLFF
CDR3 DNA: TGTGCCAGCAGTTATTGGGGTGAAAAACTGTTTTTT
J gene: TRBJ1-4
clone size: once
V gene: TRBV6-6
D gene: .

CDR3 protein: CASSSTLPSTASSYEQYF
CDR3 DNA: TGCGCCAGCAGCTCTACCCTTCCTTCCACAGCGAGCTCCTACGAGCAGTACTTC
J gene: TRBJ2-7
clone size: once
V gene: TRBV5-1
D gene: .

CDR3 protein: CASSEPQTRNTGELFF
CDR3 DNA: TGTGCCAGCAGTGAACCCCAGACTAGAAACACCGGGGAGCTGTTTTTT
J gene: TRBJ2-2
clone size: .
V gene: TRBV25-1
D gene: .

CDR3 protein: CASTGVREKLFF
CDR3 DNA: TGTGCCAGTACAGGGGTCCGGGAAAAACTGTTTTTT
J gene: TRBJ1-4
clone size: .
V gene: TRBV2
D gene: TRBD1

CDR3 protein: CAAKAGILTEAFF
CDR3 DNA: TGTGCCGCCAAAGCGGGGATCCTCACTGAAGCTTTCTTT
J gene: TRBJ1-1
clone size: .
V gene: TRBV6-1
D gene: .

CDR3 protein: CSSPAVGEQYF
CDR3 DNA: TGCAGCTCCCCAGCAGTCGGTGAGCAGTACTTC
J gene: TRBJ2-5
clone size: .
V gene: TRBV29-1
D gene: .

CDR3 protein: CASSLPGDGGYTF
CDR3 DNA: TGTGCCAGCAGCTTACCGGGAGATGGTGGCTACACCTTC
J gene: TRBJ1-2
clone size: few
V gene: TRBV7-2
D gene: .

CDR3 protein: CASSQATGNFYEQYF
CDR3 DNA: TGTGCCAGCAGCCAAGCTACTGGGAATTTCTACGAGCAGTACTTC
J gene: TRBJ2-7
clone size: few
V gene: TRBV14
D gene: .

CDR3 protein: CASSVGTGLKSEAFF
CDR3 DNA: TGTGCCAGCAGCGTCGGGACAGGGCTAAAATCCGAAGCTTTCTTT
J gene: TRBJ1-1
clone size: .
V gene: TRBV9
D gene: TRBD1

CDR3 protein: CASSSDTRTGDLLGSYNEQFF
CDR3 DNA: TGCGCCAGCAGCTCCGATACCCGGACAGGGGATTTGTTGGGTTCCTACAATGAGCAGTTCTTC
J gene: TRBJ2-1
clone size: few
V gene: TRBV5-1
D gene: TRBD1

CDR3 protein: CSARWGLADEQYF
CDR3 DNA: TGCAGTGCTAGATGGGGGCTAGCGGATGAGCAGTACTTC
J gene: TRBJ2-7
clone size: .
V gene: TRBV20-1
D gene: .

CDR3 protein: CASSLQTGYEVAFF
CDR3 DNA: TGTGCCAGCAGCCTTCAAACAGGGTACGAGGTAGCTTTCTTT
J gene: TRBJ1-1
clone size: few
V gene: TRBV6-6
D gene: .

CDR3 protein: CASSQVWGKGNIQYF
CDR3 DNA: TGTGCCAGCAGCCAAGTATGGGGGAAGGGAAACATTCAGTACTTC
J gene: TRBJ2-4
clone size: .
V gene: TRBV4-2
D gene: .

CDR3 protein: CASSLAGEVGDNEQFF
CDR3 DNA: TGTGCCAGCAGCCTCGCGGGGGAAGTCGGTGACAATGAGCAGTTCTTC
J gene: TRBJ2-1
clone size: few
V gene: TRBV11-2
D gene: TRBD2

CDR3 protein: CASSPQVPPGREQYF
CDR3 DNA: TGTGCCAGCAGCCCTCAGGTCCCCCCAGGGCGGGAGCAGTACTTC
J gene: TRBJ2-7
clone size: .
V gene: TRBV7-2
D gene: .

CDR3 protein: CASSAHGLHPATDTQYF
CDR3 DNA: TGTGCCAGCAGCGCCCACGGACTACACCCCGCCACAGATACGCAGTATTTT
J gene: TRBJ2-3
clone size: few
V gene: TRBV11-1
D gene: .

CDR3 protein: CASSGTGLAGGRRADTQYF
CDR3 DNA: TGTGCCAGCAGTGGAACGGGACTAGCGGGAGGTCGTCGCGCAGATACGCAGTATTTT
J gene: TRBJ2-3
clone size: once
V gene: TRBV2
D gene: TRBD2

CDR3 protein: CASSFLGRKARETQYF
CDR3 DNA: TGTGCCAGCAGCTTTCTTGGTCGGAAGGCCAGGGAGACCCAGTACTTC
J gene: TRBJ2-5
clone size: .
V gene: TRBV7-2
D gene: .

CDR3 protein: CASSQGGGLEQFF
CDR3 DNA: TGTGCCAGCAGCCAAGGTGGGGGCCTTGAGCAGTTCTTC
J gene: TRBJ2-1
clone size: few
V gene: TRBV4-2
D gene: .

CDR3 protein: CASSSTESSYNEQFF
CDR3 DNA: TGTGCCAGCAGCTCGACAGAGTCATCCTACAATGAGCAGTTCTTC
J gene: TRBJ2-1
clone size: .
V gene: TRBV13
D gene: .

CDR3 protein: CASSQIVTTDTQYF
CDR3 DNA: TGCGCCAGCAGCCAGATCGTCACCACAGATACGCAGTATTTT
J gene: TRBJ2-3
clone size: .
V gene: TRBV4-1
D gene: .

CDR3 protein: CAITRSGSSYEQYF
CDR3 DNA: TGTGCCATCACCCGCAGCGGGAGCTCCTACGAGCAGTACTTC
J gene: TRBJ2-7
clone size: few
V gene: TRBV10-3
D gene: TRBD2

CDR3 protein: CASNRDSDQPQHF
CDR3 DNA: TGTGCCAGCAACAGGGATTCGGATCAGCCCCAGCATTTT
J gene: TRBJ1-5
clone size: .
V gene: TRBV2
D gene: .

CDR3 protein: CASNKNRDGSYEQYF
CDR3 DNA: TGTGCCAGCAACAAAAACCGGGACGGGAGCTACGAGCAGTACTTC
J gene: TRBJ2-7
clone size: few
V gene: TRBV7-8
D gene: .

CDR3 protein: CASSRPTRQNEQFF
CDR3 DNA: TGTGCCAGCAGCCGTCCGACCAGACAGAATGAGCAGTTCTTC
J gene: TRBJ2-1
clone size: few
V gene: TRBV3-1
D gene: .

CDR3 protein: CASSGRENYGYTF
CDR3 DNA: TGTGCCAGCAGTGGGAGAGAAAACTATGGCTACACCTTC
J gene: TRBJ1-2
clone size: .
V gene: TRBV27
D gene: .

CDR3 protein: CASSLYNSGANVLTF
CDR3 DNA: TGTGCCAGCAGCCTTTACAACTCTGGGGCCAACGTCCTGACTTTC
J gene: TRBJ2-6
clone size: .
V gene: TRBV4-2
D gene: .

CDR3 protein: CASSQVDRGQHEQYF
CDR3 DNA: TGTGCCAGCAGCCAGGTGGACAGGGGGCAACACGAGCAGTACTTC
J gene: TRBJ2-7
clone size: .
V gene: TRBV4-2
D gene: TRBD1

CDR3 protein: CASSGHGQFF
CDR3 DNA: TGTGCCAGCTCTGGTCACGGGCAGTTCTTC
J gene: TRBJ2-1
clone size: .
V gene: TRBV25-1
D gene: .

CDR3 protein: CASSQKAGGSSYNEQFF
CDR3 DNA: TGTGCCAGCAGCCAAAAAGCGGGAGGGAGCTCCTACAATGAGCAGTTCTTC
J gene: TRBJ2-1
clone size: .
V gene: TRBV3-1
D gene: TRBD2

CDR3 protein: CSALGPASGGADEQFF
CDR3 DNA: TGCAGCGCGTTGGGCCCCGCCAGCGGGGGGGCAGATGAGCAGTTCTTC
J gene: TRBJ2-1
clone size: .
V gene: TRBV29-1
D gene: TRBD2

CDR3 protein: CASSKGEMRITNYGYTF
CDR3 DNA: TGCGCCAGCAGCAAGGGAGAAATGAGGATTACTAACTATGGCTACACCTTC
J gene: TRBJ1-2
clone size: .
V gene: TRBV4-1
D gene: .

CDR3 protein: CASRTRGDEQFF
CDR3 DNA: TGTGCCAGCAGAACCAGGGGGGATGAGCAGTTCTTC
J gene: TRBJ2-1
clone size: few
V gene: TRBV3-1
D gene: .

CDR3 protein: CASTLHSGGSGNTIYF
CDR3 DNA: TGTGCCAGCACTCTACACTCGGGGGGCTCTGGAAACACCATATATTTT
J gene: TRBJ1-3
clone size: .
V gene: TRBV6-5
D gene: .

CDR3 protein: CASSFRGLAGGRTTDTQYF
CDR3 DNA: TGCGCCAGCAGCTTTAGGGGACTAGCGGGAGGCCGTACCACAGATACGCAGTATTTT
J gene: TRBJ2-3
clone size: .
V gene: TRBV7-2
D gene: TRBD2